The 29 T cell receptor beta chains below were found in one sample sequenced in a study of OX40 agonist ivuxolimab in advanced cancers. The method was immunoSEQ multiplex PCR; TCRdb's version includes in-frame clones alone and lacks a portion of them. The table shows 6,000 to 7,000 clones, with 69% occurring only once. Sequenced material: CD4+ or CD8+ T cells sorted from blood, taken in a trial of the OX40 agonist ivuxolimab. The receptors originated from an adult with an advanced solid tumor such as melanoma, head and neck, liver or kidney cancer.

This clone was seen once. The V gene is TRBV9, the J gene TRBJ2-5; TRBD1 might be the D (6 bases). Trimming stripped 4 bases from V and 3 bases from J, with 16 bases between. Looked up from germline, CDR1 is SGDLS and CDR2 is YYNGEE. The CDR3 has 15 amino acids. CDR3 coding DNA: TGTGCCAGCAGCTCGCCGGGACATACCGAAGAGACCCAGTACTTC. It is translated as CASSSPGHTEETQYF. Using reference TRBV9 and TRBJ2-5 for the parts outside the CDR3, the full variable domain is DSGVTQTPKHLITATGQRVTLRCSPRSGDLSVYWYQQSLDQGLQFLIQYYNGEERAKGNILERFSAQQFPDLHSELNLSSLELGDSALYFCASSSPGHTEETQYFGPGTRLLVL.

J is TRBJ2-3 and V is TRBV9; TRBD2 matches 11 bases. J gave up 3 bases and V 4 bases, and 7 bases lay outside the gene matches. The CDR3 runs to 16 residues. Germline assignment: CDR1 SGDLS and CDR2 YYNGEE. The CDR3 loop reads CASSLQLAGETDTQYF. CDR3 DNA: TGTGCCAGCAGCTTACAACTAGCGGGAGAGACAGATACGCAGTATTTT.

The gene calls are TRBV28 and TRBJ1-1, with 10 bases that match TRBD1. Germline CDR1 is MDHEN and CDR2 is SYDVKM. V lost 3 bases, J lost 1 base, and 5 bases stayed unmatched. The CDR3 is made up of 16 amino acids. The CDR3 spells CASSFLTGGQNTEAFF. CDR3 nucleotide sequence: TGTGCCAGCAGTTTTTTGACAGGGGGCCAGAACACTGAAGCTTTCTTT.

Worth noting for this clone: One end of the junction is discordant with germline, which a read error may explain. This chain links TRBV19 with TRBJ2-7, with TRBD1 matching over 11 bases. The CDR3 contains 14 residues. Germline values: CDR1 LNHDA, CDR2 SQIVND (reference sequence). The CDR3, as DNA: TGTGCGAGTAAGTCCGGGACAGGGGGCTACGAGCAGTACTTC. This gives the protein CASKSGTGGYEQYF.

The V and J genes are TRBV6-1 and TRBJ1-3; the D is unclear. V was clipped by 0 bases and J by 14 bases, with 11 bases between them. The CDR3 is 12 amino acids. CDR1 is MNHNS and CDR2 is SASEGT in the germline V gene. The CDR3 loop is CASSEASSILYF. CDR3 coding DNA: TGTGCCAGCAGTGAAGCCAGCTCTATATTATATTTT.

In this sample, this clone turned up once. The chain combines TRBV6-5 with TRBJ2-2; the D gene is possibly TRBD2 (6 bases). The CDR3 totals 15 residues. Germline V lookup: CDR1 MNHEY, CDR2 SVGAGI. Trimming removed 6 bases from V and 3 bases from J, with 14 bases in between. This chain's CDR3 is CASRTSWRDTGELFF. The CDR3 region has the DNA TGTGCCAGCAGGACCTCTTGGAGGGACACCGGGGAGCTGTTTTTT.

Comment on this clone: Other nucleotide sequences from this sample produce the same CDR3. CDR3 in DNA: TGTGCCAGCAGAGGGGACAACACAGATACGCAGTATTTT. Residues: CASRGDNTDTQYF. The chain employs TRBV2 and TRBJ2-3; perhaps TRBD1 as D (6 bases). Germline CDR1 and CDR2: SNHLY and FYNNEI. The CDR3 spans 13 residues. Trimming cost V 6 bases and J 2 bases, with 9 bases left between them.

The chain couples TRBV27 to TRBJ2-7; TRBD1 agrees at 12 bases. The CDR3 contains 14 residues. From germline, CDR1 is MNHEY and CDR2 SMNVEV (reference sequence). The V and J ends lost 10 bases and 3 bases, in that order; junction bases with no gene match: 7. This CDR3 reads CATMGQGADYEQYF. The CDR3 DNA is TGTGCCACCATGGGACAGGGGGCCGACTACGAGCAGTACTTC.

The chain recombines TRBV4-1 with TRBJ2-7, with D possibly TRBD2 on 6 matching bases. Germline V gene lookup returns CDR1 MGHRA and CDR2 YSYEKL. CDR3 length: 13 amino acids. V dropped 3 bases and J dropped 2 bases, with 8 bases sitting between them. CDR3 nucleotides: TGCGCCAGCAGCCAGGGAGGCCCCTACGAGCAGTACTTC. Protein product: CASSQGGPYEQYF.

CDR3: CAITLTDSSYEQYF. The CDR3, as DNA: TGTGCCATCACCCTCACGGACAGCTCCTACGAGCAGTACTTC. The rearrangement uses TRBV10-3 and TRBJ2-7; D might be TRBD1 (6 bases). This CDR3 has 14 amino acids. Trimming removed 7 bases from V and 0 bases from J, with 13 bases in between. Germline lookup yields CDR1 ENHRY and CDR2 SYGVKD.

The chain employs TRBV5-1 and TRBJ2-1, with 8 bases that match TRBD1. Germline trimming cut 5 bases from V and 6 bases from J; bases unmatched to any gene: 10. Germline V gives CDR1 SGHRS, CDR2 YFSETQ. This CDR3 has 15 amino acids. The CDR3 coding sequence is TGCGCCAGCAGGTCCGGACAGGGTCATCCCAATGAGCAGTTCTTC. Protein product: CASRSGQGHPNEQFF.

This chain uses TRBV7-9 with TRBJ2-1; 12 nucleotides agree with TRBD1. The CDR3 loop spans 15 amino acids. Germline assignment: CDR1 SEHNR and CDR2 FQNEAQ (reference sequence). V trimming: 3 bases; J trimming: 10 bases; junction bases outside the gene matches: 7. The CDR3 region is CASSFMGQGAWEQFF. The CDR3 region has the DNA TGTGCCAGCAGCTTTATGGGACAGGGGGCGTGGGAGCAGTTCTTC.

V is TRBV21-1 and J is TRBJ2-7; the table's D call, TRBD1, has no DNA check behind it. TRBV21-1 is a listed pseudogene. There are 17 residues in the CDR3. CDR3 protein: CASSKQRAGKGIYEQYF. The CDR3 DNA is TGTGCCAGCAGCAAGCAAAGGGCAGGGAAGGGGATCTACGAGCAGTACTTC.

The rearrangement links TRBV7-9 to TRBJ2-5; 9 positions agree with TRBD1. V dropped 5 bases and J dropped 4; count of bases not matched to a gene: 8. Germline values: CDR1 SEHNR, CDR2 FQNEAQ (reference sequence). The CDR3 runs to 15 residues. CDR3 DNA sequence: TGTGCCAGCAGCCCCACCGGGGGACAGGGAGAGACCCAGTACTTC. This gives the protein CASSPTGGQGETQYF.

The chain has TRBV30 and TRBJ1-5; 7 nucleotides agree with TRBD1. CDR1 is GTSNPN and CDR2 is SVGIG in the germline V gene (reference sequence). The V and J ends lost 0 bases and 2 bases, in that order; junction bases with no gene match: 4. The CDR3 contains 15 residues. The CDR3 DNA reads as TGTGCCTGGAGTGTTTCCGGGACAGGCAATCAGCCCCAGCATTTT. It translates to CAWSVSGTGNQPQHF.

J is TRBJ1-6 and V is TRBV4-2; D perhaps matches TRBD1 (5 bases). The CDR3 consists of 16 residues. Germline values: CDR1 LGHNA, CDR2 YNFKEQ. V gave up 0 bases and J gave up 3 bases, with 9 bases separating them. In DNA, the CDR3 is TGTGCCAGCAGCCAAGAAACAGGCATCTATAATTCACCCCTCCACTTT. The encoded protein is CASSQETGIYNSPLHF.

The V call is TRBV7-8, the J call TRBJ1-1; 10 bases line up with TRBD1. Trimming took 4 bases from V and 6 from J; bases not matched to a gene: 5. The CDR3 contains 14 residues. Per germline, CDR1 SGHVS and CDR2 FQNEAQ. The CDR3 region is CASSSGQGFSEAFF. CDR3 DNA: TGTGCCAGCAGCTCGGGACAGGGGTTCTCTGAAGCTTTCTTT.

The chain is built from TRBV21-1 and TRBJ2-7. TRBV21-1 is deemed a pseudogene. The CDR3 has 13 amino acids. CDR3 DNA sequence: TGTGCCAGCAGCAAAGAGGTATCCTCCGAGCAGTACTTC. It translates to CASSKEVSSEQYF.

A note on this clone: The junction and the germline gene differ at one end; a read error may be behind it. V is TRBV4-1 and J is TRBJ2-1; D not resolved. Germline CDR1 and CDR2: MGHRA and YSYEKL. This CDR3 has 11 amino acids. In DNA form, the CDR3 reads TGTGCCAGCAGCCAAGTGGGTGAGCAGTTCTTC. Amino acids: CASSQVGEQFF.

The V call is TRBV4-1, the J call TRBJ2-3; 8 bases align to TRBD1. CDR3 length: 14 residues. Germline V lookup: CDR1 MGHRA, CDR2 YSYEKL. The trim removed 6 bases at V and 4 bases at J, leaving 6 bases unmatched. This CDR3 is CASRGQEISDTQYF. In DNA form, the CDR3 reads TGCGCCAGCAGGGGACAGGAGATTTCAGATACGCAGTATTTT.

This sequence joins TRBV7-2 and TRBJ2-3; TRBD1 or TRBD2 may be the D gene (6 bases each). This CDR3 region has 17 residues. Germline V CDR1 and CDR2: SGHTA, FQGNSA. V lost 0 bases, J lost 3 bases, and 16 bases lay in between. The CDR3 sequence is CASSLALGGPWTDTQYF. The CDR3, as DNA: TGTGCCAGCAGCTTAGCGCTTGGGGGGCCGTGGACAGATACGCAGTATTTT.

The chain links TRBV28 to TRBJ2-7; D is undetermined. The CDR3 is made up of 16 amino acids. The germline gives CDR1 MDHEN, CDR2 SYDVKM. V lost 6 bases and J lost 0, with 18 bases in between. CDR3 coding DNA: TGTGCCAGCAGCGGTCCTCGGACGGACGCCTCCTACGAGCAGTACTTC. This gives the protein CASSGPRTDASYEQYF.

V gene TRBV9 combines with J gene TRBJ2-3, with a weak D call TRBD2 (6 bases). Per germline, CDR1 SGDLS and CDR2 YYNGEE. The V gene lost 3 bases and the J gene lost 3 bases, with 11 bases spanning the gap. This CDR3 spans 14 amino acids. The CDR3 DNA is TGTGCCAGCAGCGGACTAGACGGTACAGATACGCAGTATTTT. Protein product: CASSGLDGTDTQYF.

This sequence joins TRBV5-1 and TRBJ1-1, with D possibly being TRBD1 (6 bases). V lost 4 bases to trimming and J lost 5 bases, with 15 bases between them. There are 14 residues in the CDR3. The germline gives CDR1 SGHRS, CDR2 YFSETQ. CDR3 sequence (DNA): TGCGCCAGCAGCCAGACAGGTGGCCGGACTGAAGCTTTCTTT. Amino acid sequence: CASSQTGGRTEAFF.

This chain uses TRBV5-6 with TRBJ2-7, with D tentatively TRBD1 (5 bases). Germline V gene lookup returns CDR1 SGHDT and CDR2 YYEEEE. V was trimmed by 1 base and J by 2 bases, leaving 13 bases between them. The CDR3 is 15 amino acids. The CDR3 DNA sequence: TGTGCCAGCAGCTTGATGCATAGGGGCCCCTACGAGCAGTACTTC. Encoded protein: CASSLMHRGPYEQYF.

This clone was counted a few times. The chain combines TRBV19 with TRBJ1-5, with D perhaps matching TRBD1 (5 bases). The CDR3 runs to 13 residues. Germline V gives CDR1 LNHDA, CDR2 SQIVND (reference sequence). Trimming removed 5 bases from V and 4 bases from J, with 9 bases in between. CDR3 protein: CASSFGQNQPQHF. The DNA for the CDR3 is TGTGCCAGTAGTTTTGGACAAAATCAGCCCCAGCATTTT.

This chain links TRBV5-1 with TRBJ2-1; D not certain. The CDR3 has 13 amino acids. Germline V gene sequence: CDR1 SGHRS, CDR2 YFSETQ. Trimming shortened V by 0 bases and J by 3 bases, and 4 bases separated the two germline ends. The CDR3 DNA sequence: TGCGCCAGCAGCTTGGACAACTACAATGAGCAGTTCTTC. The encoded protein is CASSLDNYNEQFF.

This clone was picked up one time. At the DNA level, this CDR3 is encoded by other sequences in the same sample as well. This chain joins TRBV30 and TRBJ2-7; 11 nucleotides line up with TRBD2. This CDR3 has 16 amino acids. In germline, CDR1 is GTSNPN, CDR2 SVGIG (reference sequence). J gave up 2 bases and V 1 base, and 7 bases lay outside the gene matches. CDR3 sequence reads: CAWSGRLAGKTYEQYF. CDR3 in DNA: TGTGCCTGGAGTGGACGACTAGCGGGGAAGACCTACGAGCAGTACTTC.

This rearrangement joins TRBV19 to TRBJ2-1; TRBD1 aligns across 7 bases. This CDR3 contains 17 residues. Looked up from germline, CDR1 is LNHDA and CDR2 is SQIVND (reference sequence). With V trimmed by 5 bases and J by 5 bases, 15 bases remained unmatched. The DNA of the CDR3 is TGTGCCAGTAGTTCAGGGGGATGGCCAGCCGCACACAATGAGCAGTTCTTC. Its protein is CASSSGGWPAAHNEQFF.